This T cell receptor beta chain was recovered during a study of blood T cell repertoires in COVID-19. In the authors' workflow: Nucleated cell number was recorded as an estimate derived from reference gene primer amplification. Sequencing was performed with immunoSEQ multiplex PCR; in TCRdb, only in-frame clones are kept and a portion is missing. Clone size and the V and J calls come from that table; the DNA yielded D and trimming. The sample gives 110,000 or so clones, roughly nine tenths of which show up once; approximately 8% is in the top ten. This clonotype was sampled from a man aged 70 or older who had recovered from COVID-19. Material: peripheral blood.

The DNA of the CDR3 is TGTGCCAGCAGCTTAGGGGAGTACACTGAAGCTTTCTTT. Its protein product is CASSLGEYTEAFF. This chain connects TRBV7-9 to TRBJ1-1; unclear D gene. Looked up from germline, CDR1 is SEHNR and CDR2 is FQNEAQ (reference sequence). The CDR3 loop spans 13 amino acids. V dropped 1 base and J dropped 3 bases, with 6 bases sitting between them. Based on the CDR3 plus reference TRBV7-9 and TRBJ1-1, the full variable domain is DTGVSQNPRHKITKRGQNVTFRCDPISEHNRLYWYRQTLGQGPEFLTYFQNEAQLEKSRLLSDRFSAERPKGSFSTLEIQRTEQGDSAMYLCASSLGEYTEAFFGQGTRLTVV.